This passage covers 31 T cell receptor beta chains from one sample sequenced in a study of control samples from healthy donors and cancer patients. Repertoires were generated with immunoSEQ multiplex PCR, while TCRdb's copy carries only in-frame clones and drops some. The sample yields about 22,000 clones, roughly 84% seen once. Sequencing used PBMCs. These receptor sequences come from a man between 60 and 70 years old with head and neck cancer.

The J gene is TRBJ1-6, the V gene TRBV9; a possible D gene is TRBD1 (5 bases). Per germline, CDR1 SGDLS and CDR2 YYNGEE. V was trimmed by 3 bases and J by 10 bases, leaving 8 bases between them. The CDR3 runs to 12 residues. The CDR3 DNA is TGTGCCAGCAGCGGGGGGAACTCACCCCTCCACTTT. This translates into CASSGGNSPLHF.

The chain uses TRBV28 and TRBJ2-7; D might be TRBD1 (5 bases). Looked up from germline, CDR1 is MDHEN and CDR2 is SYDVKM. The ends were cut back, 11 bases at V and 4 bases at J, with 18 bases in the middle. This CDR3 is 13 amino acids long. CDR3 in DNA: TGTGCCGGCTCAGTCGGTAGGGGATACGAGCAGTACTTC. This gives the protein CAGSVGRGYEQYF.

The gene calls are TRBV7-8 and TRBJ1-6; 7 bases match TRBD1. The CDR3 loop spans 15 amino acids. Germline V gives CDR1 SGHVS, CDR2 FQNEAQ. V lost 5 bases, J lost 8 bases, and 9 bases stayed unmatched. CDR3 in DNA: TGTGCCAGCAGCGCGACCCACGGACAGGATTCACCCCTCCACTTT. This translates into CASSATHGQDSPLHF.

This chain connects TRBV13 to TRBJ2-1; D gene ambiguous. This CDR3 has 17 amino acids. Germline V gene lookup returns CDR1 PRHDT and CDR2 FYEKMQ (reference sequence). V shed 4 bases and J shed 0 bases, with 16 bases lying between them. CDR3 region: CASSSSSTFTSYNEQFF. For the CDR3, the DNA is TGTGCCAGCAGCTCGTCCTCGACATTTACCTCCTACAATGAGCAGTTCTTC.

The chain's CDR3 is CASSLSGTWEPEAFF. In nucleotides, the CDR3 is TGTGCCAGCAGCTTGTCCGGGACATGGGAACCTGAAGCTTTCTTT. This chain uses TRBV11-2 with TRBJ1-1, with D possibly TRBD1 on 6 matching bases. Germline V lookup: CDR1 SGHAT, CDR2 FQNNGV. The CDR3 is made up of 15 amino acids. Deletions cut 3 bases from V and 6 bases from J, with 17 bases between.

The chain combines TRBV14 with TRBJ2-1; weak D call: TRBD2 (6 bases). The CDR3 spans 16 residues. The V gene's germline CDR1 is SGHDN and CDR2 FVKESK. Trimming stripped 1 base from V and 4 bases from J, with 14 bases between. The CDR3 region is CASSQGTGSWYNEQFF. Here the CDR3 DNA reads TGTGCCAGCAGCCAAGGGACCGGGAGTTGGTACAATGAGCAGTTCTTC.

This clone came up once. The CDR3 DNA is TGTGCCAGTAGCCTTCACGCAGATACGCAGTATTTT. This translates into CASSLHADTQYF. V gene TRBV19 combines with J gene TRBJ2-3; D remains ambiguous. This CDR3 has 12 residues. V was pared by 6 bases and J by 4 bases, with 8 bases between. Looked up from germline, CDR1 is LNHDA and CDR2 is SQIVND (reference sequence).

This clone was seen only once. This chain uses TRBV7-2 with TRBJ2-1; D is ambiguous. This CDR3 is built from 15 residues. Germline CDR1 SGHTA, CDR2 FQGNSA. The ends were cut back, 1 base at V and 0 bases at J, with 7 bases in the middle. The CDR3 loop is CASSLGSSSYNEQFF. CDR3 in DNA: TGTGCCAGCAGCTTAGGTTCCAGCTCCTACAATGAGCAGTTCTTC.

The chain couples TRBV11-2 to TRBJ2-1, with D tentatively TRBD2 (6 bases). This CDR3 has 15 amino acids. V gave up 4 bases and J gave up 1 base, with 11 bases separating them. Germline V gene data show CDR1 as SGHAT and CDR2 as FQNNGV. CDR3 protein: CASSYLRGSYNEQFF. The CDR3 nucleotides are TGTGCCAGCAGCTATCTTCGGGGGTCCTACAATGAGCAGTTCTTC.

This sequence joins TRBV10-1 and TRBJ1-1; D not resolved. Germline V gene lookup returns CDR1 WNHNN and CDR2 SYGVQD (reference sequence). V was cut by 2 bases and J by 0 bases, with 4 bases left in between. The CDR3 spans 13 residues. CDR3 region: CASSEELNTEAFF. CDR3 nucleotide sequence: TGCGCCAGCAGTGAGGAACTGAACACTGAAGCTTTCTTT.

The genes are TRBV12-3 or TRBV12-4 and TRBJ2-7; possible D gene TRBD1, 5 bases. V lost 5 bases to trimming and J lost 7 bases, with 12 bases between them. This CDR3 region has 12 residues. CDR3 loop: CASSQKRQEQYF. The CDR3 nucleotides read TGTGCCAGCAGTCAAAAAAGACAGGAGCAGTACTTC.

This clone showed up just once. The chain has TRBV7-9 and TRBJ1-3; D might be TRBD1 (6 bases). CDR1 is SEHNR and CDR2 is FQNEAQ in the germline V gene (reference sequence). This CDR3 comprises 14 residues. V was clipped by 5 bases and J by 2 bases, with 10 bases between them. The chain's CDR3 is CASSPGGPGNTIYF. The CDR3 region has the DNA TGTGCCAGCAGCCCCGGGGGCCCTGGAAACACCATATATTTT.

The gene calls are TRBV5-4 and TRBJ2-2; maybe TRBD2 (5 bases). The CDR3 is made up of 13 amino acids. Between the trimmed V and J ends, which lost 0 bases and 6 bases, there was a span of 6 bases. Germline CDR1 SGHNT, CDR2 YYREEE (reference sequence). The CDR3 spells CASSLVGAGELFF. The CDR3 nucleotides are TGTGCCAGCAGCTTGGTCGGGGCCGGGGAGCTGTTTTTT.

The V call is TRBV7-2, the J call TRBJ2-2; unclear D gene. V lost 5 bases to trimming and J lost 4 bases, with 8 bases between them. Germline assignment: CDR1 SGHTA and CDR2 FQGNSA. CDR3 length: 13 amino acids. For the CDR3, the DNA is TGTGCCAGCAGCCAGACTCTCACCGGGGAGCTGTTTTTT. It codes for CASSQTLTGELFF.

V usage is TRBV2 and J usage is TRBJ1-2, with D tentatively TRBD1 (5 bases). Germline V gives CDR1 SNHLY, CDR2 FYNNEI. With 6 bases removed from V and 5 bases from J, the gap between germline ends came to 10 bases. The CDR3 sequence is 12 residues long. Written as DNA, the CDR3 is TGTGCCAGCAGGCAGACAGATTATGGCTACACCTTC. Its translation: CASRQTDYGYTF.

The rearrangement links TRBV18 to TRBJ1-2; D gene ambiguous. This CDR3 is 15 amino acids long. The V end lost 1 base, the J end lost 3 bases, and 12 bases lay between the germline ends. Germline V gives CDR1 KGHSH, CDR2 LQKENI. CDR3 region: CASSPQPTGYYGYTF. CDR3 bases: TGTGCCAGCTCACCACAGCCGACGGGATACTATGGCTACACCTTC.

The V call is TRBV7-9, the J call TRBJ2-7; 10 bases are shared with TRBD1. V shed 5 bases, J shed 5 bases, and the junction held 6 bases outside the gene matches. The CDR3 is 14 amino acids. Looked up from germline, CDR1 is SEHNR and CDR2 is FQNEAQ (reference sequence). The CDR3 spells CASSTGQGTHEQYF. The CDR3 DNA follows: TGTGCCAGCAGCACGGGACAGGGGACCCACGAGCAGTACTTC.

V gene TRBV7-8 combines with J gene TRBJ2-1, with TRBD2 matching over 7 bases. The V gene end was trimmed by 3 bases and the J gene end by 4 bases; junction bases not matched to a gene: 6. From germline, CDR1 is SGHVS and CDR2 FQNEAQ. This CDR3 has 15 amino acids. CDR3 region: CASSFGRTTYNEQFF. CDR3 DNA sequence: TGTGCCAGCAGCTTCGGGAGGACTACTTACAATGAGCAGTTCTTC.

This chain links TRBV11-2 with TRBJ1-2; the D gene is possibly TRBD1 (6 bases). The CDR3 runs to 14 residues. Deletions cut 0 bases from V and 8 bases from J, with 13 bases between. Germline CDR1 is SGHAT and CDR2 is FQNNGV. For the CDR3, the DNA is TGTGCCAGCAGCTTAGAGGCAGGGGTTTTGGGCTACACCTTC. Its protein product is CASSLEAGVLGYTF.

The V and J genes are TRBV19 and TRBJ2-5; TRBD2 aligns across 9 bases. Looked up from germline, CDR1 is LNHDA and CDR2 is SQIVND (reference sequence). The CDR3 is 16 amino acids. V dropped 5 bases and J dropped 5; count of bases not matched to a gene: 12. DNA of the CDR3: TGTGCCAGTAGTGAGGAGCGGGGGGTGTTCAGGGAGACCCAGTACTTC. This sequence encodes CASSEERGVFRETQYF.

The CDR3 region has the DNA TGTGCCAGCAGCTTGGCTGGGACAGGGGACACCGGGGAGCTGTTTTTT. As protein: CASSLAGTGDTGELFF. The chain carries TRBV5-8 and TRBJ2-2; TRBD1 matches at 10 bases. Germline-derived CDR1 and CDR2 are SGHTS and YDEGEE. The trim removed 0 bases at V and 3 bases at J, leaving 2 bases unmatched. The CDR3 is 16 residues long.

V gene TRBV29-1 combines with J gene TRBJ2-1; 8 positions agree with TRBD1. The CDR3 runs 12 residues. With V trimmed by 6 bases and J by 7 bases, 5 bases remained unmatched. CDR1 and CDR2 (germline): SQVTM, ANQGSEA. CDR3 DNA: TGCAGCGTCGGACAGGGTGGGAATGAGCAGTTCTTC. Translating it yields CSVGQGGNEQFF.

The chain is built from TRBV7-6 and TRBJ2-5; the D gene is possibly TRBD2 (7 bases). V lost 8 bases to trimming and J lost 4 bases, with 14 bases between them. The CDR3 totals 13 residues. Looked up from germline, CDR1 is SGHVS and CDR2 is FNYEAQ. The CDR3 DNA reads TGTGCCAGCGGGGGGGGCGATATAGAGACCCAGTACTTC. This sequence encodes CASGGGDIETQYF.

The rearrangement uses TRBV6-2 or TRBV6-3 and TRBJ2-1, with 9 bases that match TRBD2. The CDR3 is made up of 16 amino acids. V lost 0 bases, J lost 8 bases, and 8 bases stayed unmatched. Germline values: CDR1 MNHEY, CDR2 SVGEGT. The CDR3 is CASSYSRGRARYEQFF. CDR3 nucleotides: TGTGCCAGCAGTTACTCTCGCGGGAGGGCCAGGTATGAGCAGTTCTTC.

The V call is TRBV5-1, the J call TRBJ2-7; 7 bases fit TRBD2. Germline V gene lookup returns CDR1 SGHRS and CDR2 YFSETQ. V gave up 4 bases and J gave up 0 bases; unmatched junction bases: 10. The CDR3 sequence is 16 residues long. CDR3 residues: CASSPRGGPSSYEQYF. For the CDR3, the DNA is TGCGCCAGCAGCCCCCGCGGGGGTCCCTCCTCCTACGAGCAGTACTTC.

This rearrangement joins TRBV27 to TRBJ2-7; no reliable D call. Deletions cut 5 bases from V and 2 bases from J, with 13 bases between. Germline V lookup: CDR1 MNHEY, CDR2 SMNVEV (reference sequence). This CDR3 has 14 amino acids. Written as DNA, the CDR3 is TGTGCCAGCAGTGTAGACCGTACCGCCTACGAGCAGTACTTC. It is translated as CASSVDRTAYEQYF.

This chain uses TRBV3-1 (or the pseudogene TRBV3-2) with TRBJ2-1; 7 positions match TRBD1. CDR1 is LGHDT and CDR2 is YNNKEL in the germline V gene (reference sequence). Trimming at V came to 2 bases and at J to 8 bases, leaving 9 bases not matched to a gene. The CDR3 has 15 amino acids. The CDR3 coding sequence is TGTGCCAGCAGCCAACAAAAGGGGGCTGGGGATGAGCAGTTCTTC. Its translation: CASSQQKGAGDEQFF.

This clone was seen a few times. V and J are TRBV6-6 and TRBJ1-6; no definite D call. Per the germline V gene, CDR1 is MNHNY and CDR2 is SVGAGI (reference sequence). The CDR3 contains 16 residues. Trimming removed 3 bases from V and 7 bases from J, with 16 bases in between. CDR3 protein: CASSYVRRTLNSPLHF. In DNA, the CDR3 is TGTGCCAGCAGTTATGTGAGGAGGACCCTCAATTCACCCCTCCACTTT.

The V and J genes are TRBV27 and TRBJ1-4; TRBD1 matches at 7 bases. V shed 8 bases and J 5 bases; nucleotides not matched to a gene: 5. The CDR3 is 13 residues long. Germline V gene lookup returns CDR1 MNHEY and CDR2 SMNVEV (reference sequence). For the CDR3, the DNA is TGTGCCAGCTGGACAGGCACGAATGAAAAACTGTTTTTT. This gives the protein CASWTGTNEKLFF.

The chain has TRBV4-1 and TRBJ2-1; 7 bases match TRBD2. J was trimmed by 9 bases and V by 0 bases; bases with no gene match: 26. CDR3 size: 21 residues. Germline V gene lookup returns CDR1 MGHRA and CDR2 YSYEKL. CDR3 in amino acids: CASSQDQAPGRSLWLHGEQFF. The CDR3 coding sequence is TGCGCCAGCAGCCAAGATCAAGCGCCCGGGAGGTCCTTGTGGCTACACGGTGAGCAGTTCTTC.

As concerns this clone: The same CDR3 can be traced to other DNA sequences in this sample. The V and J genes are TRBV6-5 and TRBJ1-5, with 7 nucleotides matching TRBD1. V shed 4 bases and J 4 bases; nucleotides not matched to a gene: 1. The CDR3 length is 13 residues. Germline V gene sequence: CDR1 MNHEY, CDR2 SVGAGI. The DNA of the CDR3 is TGTGCCAGCAGTTCCAGGGGGAATCAGCCCCAGCATTTT. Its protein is CASSSRGNQPQHF.